This T cell receptor (beta chain) is drawn from a study of cytomegalovirus exposure and HLA in healthy donors. The PCR was carried out with 60 Vbeta primers and 13 Jbeta primers. The table came from immunoSEQ multiplex PCR; TCRdb's copy has only in-frame clones and leaves some out. The sample's table shows roughly 120,000 clones. CDR3 length: 14 amino acids. In germline, CDR1 is SGHRS, CDR2 YFSETQ. V shed 2 bases and J shed 7 bases, with 13 bases lying between them. Whole-study results and caveats: A list of around 150 TCR beta chains associated with cytomegalovirus was given. Specific recognition of CMV antigens was confirmed in vitro for three chains (all CMV-associated).

Regarding this clone: Its cognate antigen is unknown.

Sequencing was carried out using PBMCs. The sequence was collected from a man aged 18 to 29 in good health and CMV-seronegative. V and J are TRBV5-1 and TRBJ2-1, with D uncertain. The CDR3 sequence is CASSLGGLRNEQFF. The CDR3 DNA follows: TGCGCCAGCAGCTTAGGTGGGTTGAGGAATGAGCAGTTCTTC.